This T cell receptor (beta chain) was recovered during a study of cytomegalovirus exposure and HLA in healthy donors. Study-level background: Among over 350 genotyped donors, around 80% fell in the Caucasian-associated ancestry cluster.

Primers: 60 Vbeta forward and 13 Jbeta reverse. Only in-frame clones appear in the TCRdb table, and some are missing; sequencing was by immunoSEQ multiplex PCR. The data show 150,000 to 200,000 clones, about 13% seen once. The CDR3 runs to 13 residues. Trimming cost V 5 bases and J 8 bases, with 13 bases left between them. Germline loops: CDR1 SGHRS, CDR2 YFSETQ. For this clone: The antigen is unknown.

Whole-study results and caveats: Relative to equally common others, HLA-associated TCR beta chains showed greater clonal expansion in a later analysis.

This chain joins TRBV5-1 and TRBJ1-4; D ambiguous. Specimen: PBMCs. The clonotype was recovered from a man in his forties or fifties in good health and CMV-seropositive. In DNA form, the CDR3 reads TGCGCCAGCAGTAGCCGGGTCGGAGAAAAACTGTTTTTT. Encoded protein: CASSSRVGEKLFF.